The rows below give T cell receptor beta chains drawn from one sample of a study of T cell responses to AZD1222 COVID-19 vaccine. Here immunoSEQ multiplex PCR was the method, and the copy in TCRdb shows in-frame clones only, minus some. The data hold 130,000 to 150,000 clones, with about 93% observed a single time. The sample in question was peripheral blood, obtained on day 0 of AZD1222 vaccination. These receptors were taken from an adult in good health. The CDR3 runs from the conserved cysteine through the conserved F or W. A D gene is named only where the DNA matches it firmly.

TRBV12-3/TRBV12-4,NA,TRBJ2-1,TGTGCCAGCAGTTACGACAGTTACAATGAGCAGTTCTTC,CASSYDSYNEQFF
TRBV2,NA,TRBJ2-2,TGTGCCAGCAGCGGTGAGGGGATCACCGGGGAGCTGTTTTTT,CASSGEGITGELFF
TRBV9,NA,TRBJ2-2,TGTGCCAGCAGCGGGGGCACCCCCGGGGAGCTGTTTTTT,CASSGGTPGELFF
TRBV4-1,NA,TRBJ1-6,TGCGCCAGCAGCCAGTCCAGGGTTTATTCACCCCTCCACTTT,CASSQSRVYSPLHF
TRBV3-1/TRBV3-2,NA,TRBJ1-5,TGTGCCAGCAGCCAAGGCCGGGTCCAGCCCCAGCATTTT,CASSQGRVQPQHF
TRBV5-4,TRBD1,TRBJ2-7,TGTGCCAGCAGCTTTTGGACAGGGGTGGACGAGCAGTACTTC,CASSFWTGVDEQYF
TRBV7-3,NA,TRBJ2-2,TGTGCCAGCAGCCAAGACAGACACACCGGGGAGCTGTTTTTT,CASSQDRHTGELFF
TRBV18,NA,TRBJ1-5,TGTGCCAGCCCCCCTCAGCTGGGCGATCAGCCCCAGCATTTT,CASPPQLGDQPQHF
TRBV19,NA,TRBJ1-1,TGTGCCAGTAGTATAGCACTCGGATCTGAAGCTTTCTTT,CASSIALGSEAFF
TRBV12-5,TRBD1,TRBJ1-6,TGTGCTAGTGGTTTGGGGCCGGGACAGGGGGACCTCCACTTT,CASGLGPGQGDLHF